One and the same sample provided the 26 T cell receptor beta chains below, sequenced in a study of human T cells and chemical hapten exposure. TCRdb itself ran the RACE reads through MiXCR, one entry per CDR3 protein. The table has under 300,000 distinct CDR3 sequences, around 7.7% seen once. Time point denoted: pre-sensitization, week 0. Treatment of the sample: therapeutic diphenylcyclopropenone sensitization with weekly scalp DPC. The starting material was whole blood, obtained in connection with sensitization to the hapten diphenylcyclopropenone (DPC). Source of these receptors: a young man with alopecia areata. Some clones in this sample may be carry-over from other donors' samples.

In this sample, this clonotype turned up a few times. The chain uses TRBV10-3 and TRBJ2-1; D gene ambiguous. The CDR3 contains 13 residues. V was cut by 10 bases and J by 1 base, with 11 bases left in between. From germline, CDR1 is ENHRY and CDR2 SYGVKD. Written as DNA, the CDR3 is TGTGCCAGCCGCTCGTCATCCTACAATGAGCAGTTCTTC. It codes for CASRSSSYNEQFF.

The CDR3 region is CASLLTGGTYEQYF. The CDR3 nucleotides are TGTGCCAGTCTATTGACAGGAGGGACCTACGAGCAGTACTTC. This chain joins TRBV28 and TRBJ2-7; either TRBD1 or TRBD2 may supply D (6 bases each). CDR3 length: 14 amino acids. V lost 9 bases, J lost 2 bases, and 17 bases lay in between. Germline V gene lookup returns CDR1 MDHEN and CDR2 SYDVKM.

The chain has TRBV10-3 and TRBJ2-3; D perhaps matches TRBD2 (6 bases). With 11 bases removed from V and 1 base from J, the gap between germline ends came to 13 bases. The CDR3 is 13 amino acids. Germline-derived CDR1 and CDR2 are ENHRY and SYGVKD. CDR3: CAGAPGGTDTQYF. CDR3 nucleotide sequence: TGTGCCGGAGCCCCGGGGGGCACAGATACGCAGTATTTT.

The genes are TRBV3-1 and TRBJ1-3; D unresolved. CDR3 length equals 15 residues. Trimming took off 0 bases at V and 1 base at J, with 7 bases between the two ends. The V gene's germline CDR1 is LGHDT and CDR2 YNNKEL (reference sequence). The CDR3 loop reads CASSQDEESGNTIYF. DNA for the CDR3: TGTGCCAGCAGCCAAGATGAGGAGTCTGGAAACACCATATATTTT.

The rearrangement links TRBV6-2 or TRBV6-3 to TRBJ1-5; D is ambiguous. CDR3 length equals 12 residues. Between the trimmed V and J ends, which lost 7 bases and 2 bases, there was a span of 6 bases. CDR1 MNHEY and CDR2 SVGEGT come from the germline V gene. CDR3 sequence reads: CASTLGNQPQHF. The DNA for the CDR3 is TGTGCCAGCACCCTCGGCAATCAGCCCCAGCATTTT.

This clonotype appeared a few times. The chain is built from TRBV10-3 and TRBJ2-2; tentatively, D is TRBD1 (6 bases). The germline V gene has CDR1 ENHRY and CDR2 SYGVKD. Trimming removed 6 bases from V and 6 bases from J, with 20 bases in between. This CDR3 region has 16 residues. CDR3 in amino acids: CAIRTTGNRVSGELFF. The DNA for the CDR3 is TGTGCCATCAGAACTACCGGGAACAGGGTGTCCGGGGAGCTGTTTTTT.

The chain employs TRBV7-2 and TRBJ1-4, with TRBD1 matching over 8 bases. V lost 4 bases to trimming and J lost 7 bases; unmatched junction nucleotides: 8. The CDR3 totals 15 residues. Germline V gene sequence: CDR1 SGHTA, CDR2 FQGNSA. The chain's CDR3 is CASSSRQGRSEKLFF. CDR3 DNA sequence: TGTGCCAGCAGCTCCAGACAGGGGAGGAGTGAAAAACTGTTTTTT.

This clonotype has a count of ten or more. J is TRBJ2-7 and V is TRBV11-2, with 12 bases lining up with TRBD2. The CDR3 has 18 amino acids. Per germline, CDR1 SGHAT and CDR2 FQNNGV. After removal of 3 bases from V and 2 bases from J, the junction contained 11 bases not matched to a gene. CDR3 amino acids: CASSLGLAGGRSAYEQYV. Written as DNA, the CDR3 is TGTGCCAGCAGCTTGGGCCTAGCGGGGGGGCGTTCGGCCTACGAGCAGTACGTC.

The chain employs TRBV20-1 and TRBJ2-3; the D gene is possibly TRBD2 (7 bases). The V end lost 6 bases, the J end lost 6 bases, and 16 bases lay between the germline ends. The germline V gene has CDR1 DFQATT and CDR2 SNEGSKA (reference sequence). CDR3 length: 13 residues. DNA of the CDR3: TGCAGTGCGGCAAAGGGGGGGCGGGATACGCAGTATTTT. It specifies CSAAKGGRDTQYF.

In its sample, this clonotype was seen a few times. This CDR3 reads CASSDSKPEKLFF. CDR3 nucleotides: TGTGCCAGCAGTGATTCTAAACCTGAAAAACTGTTTTTT. The V and J genes are TRBV25-1 and TRBJ1-4; D not resolved. With 3 bases removed from V and 7 bases from J, the gap between germline ends came to 9 bases. Germline lookup yields CDR1 MGHDK and CDR2 SYGVNS. This CDR3 contains 13 residues.

The rearrangement links TRBV5-1 to TRBJ2-2; the D gene is possibly TRBD1 (6 bases). This CDR3 has 15 residues. The V gene lost 3 bases and the J gene lost 4 bases, with 13 bases spanning the gap. Per germline, CDR1 SGHRS and CDR2 YFSETQ. As DNA, the CDR3 is TGCGCCAGCAGCTCCTACAGGGTCCGCACCGGGGAGCTGTTTTTT. This codes for CASSSYRVRTGELFF.

This clonotype was picked up many times. The CDR3 region has the DNA TGTGCCAGCAGTCCCGGCGGGGGCTCTGGCTACACCTTC. Translation gives CASSPGGGSGYTF. V and J are TRBV27 and TRBJ1-2; D possibly corresponds to TRBD1 (6 bases). CDR1 and CDR2 from the germline V gene are MNHEY and SMNVEV (reference sequence). V lost 5 bases to trimming and J lost 7 bases, with 14 bases between them. CDR3 length: 13 residues.

This clonotype has a count of ten or more. This rearrangement joins TRBV4-1 to TRBJ1-1, with 10 bases lining up with TRBD1. The V gene's germline CDR1 is MGHRA and CDR2 YSYEKL. The CDR3 consists of 13 residues. Trimming at V came to 5 bases and at J to 6 bases, leaving 3 bases not matched to a gene. The CDR3 coding sequence is TGCGCCAGCAGCAGGGACAGGGGCCCTGAAGCTTTCTTT. Translated: CASSRDRGPEAFF.

This clonotype was detected only a few times. This sequence joins TRBV3-1 and TRBJ2-7; 8 bases fit TRBD1. J was trimmed by 7 bases and V by 2 bases; bases with no gene match: 4. This CDR3 contains 13 residues. Germline V gene sequence: CDR1 LGHDT, CDR2 YNNKEL (reference sequence). The CDR3 spells CASSQQGAREQYV. The CDR3 coding sequence is TGTGCCAGCAGCCAACAGGGGGCAAGAGAGCAGTACGTC.

The table lists this clonotype with many counts. The chain couples TRBV7-2 to TRBJ1-5; D possibly corresponds to TRBD1 (6 bases). CDR1 and CDR2 from the germline V gene are SGHTA and FQGNSA. There are 14 residues in the CDR3. V was shortened by 2 bases and J by 9 bases, with 14 bases between the two germline ends. The CDR3 DNA is TGTGCCAGCAGCTTACAGGGGCCATGGGGGCCCCAGCATTTT. This encodes CASSLQGPWGPQHF.

This clonotype has only a few counts. This chain connects TRBV14 to TRBJ1-3; D not certain. The CDR3 contains 16 residues. CDR1 and CDR2 (germline): SGHDN, FVKESK. V lost 1 base, J lost 1 base, and 11 bases lay in between. The CDR3 reads CASSQGGSWSGNTIYF. DNA for the CDR3: TGTGCCAGCAGCCAAGGAGGGTCCTGGTCTGGAAACACCATATATTTT.

The rearrangement links TRBV7-9 to TRBJ2-7; D might be TRBD1 (5 bases). Germline V CDR1 and CDR2: SEHNR, FQNEAQ (reference sequence). Deletions cut 6 bases from V and 1 base from J, with 22 bases between. CDR3 length: 17 amino acids. CDR3 DNA: TGTGCCAGCAGTCACCCCCCGACAGTTAAGGAATCCTACGAGCAGTACGTC. Protein product: CASSHPPTVKESYEQYV.

This clonotype occurred a few times. The chain employs TRBV6-5 and TRBJ1-2; D may be TRBD1 (6 bases). V was clipped by 6 bases and J by 5 bases, with 19 bases between them. The CDR3 length is 15 residues. Germline V gene sequence: CDR1 MNHEY, CDR2 SVGAGI. This chain's CDR3 is CASRRAGDSSYGYTF. CDR3 in DNA: TGTGCCAGCAGGCGCGCAGGGGATTCTTCTTATGGCTACACCTTC.

The chain uses TRBV19 and TRBJ1-4, with 7 bases lining up with TRBD1. The CDR3 runs 14 residues. The J segment lost 5 bases and the V segment lost 9 bases, leaving 9 bases of the junction unmatched. The V gene's germline CDR1 is LNHDA and CDR2 SQIVND (reference sequence). The CDR3 spells CASERTGGNEKLFF. The CDR3 nucleotides read TGTGCCAGCGAACGGACAGGAGGCAATGAAAAACTGTTTTTT.

This clonotype turned up a few times. The CDR3 region is CASSPALNTGELFF. The CDR3 nucleotides read TGTGCCAGCAGTCCGGCCTTGAACACCGGGGAGCTGTTTTTT. J is TRBJ2-2 and V is TRBV12-3 or TRBV12-4; D ambiguous. The V gene lost 5 bases and the J gene lost 1 base, with 8 bases spanning the gap. This CDR3 is built from 14 residues.

The chain has TRBV7-9 and TRBJ1-1; D remains unclear. CDR3 length: 16 amino acids. V was trimmed by 0 bases and J by 7 bases, leaving 18 bases between them. Germline loops: CDR1 SEHNR, CDR2 FQNEAQ (reference sequence). CDR3 protein: CASSLALSGEGDEAFF. In DNA, the CDR3 is TGTGCCAGCAGCTTAGCACTGAGCGGAGAGGGCGATGAAGCTTTCTTT. Full variable domain (missing parts from reference TRBV7-9 and TRBJ1-1): DTGVSQNPRHKITKRGQNVTFRCDPISEHNRLYWYRQTLGQGPEFLTYFQNEAQLEKSRLLSDRFSAERPKGSFSTLEIQRTEQGDSAMYLCASSLALSGEGDEAFFGQGTRLTVV.

This clonotype appeared many times. The chain carries TRBV5-1 and TRBJ1-5; D is unresolved. Deletions cut 0 bases from V and 6 bases from J, with 13 bases between. The germline CDR1 and CDR2 sequences are SGHRS and YFSETQ. The CDR3 is 15 amino acids. The CDR3 region has the DNA TGCGCCAGCAGCTTGGAAGGTGGGAATCGTCAGCCCCAGCATTTT. The encoded protein is CASSLEGGNRQPQHF.

CDR3 bases: TGTGCCAGCAGTGCATCAGGTTACACTGAAGCTTTCTTT. This encodes CASSASGYTEAFF. This sequence joins TRBV6-1 and TRBJ1-1; D is uncertain. Per germline, CDR1 MNHNS and CDR2 SASEGT. The CDR3 totals 13 residues. V was cut by 4 bases and J by 3 bases, with 9 bases left in between.

This clonotype showed up many times. The genes are TRBV4-1 and TRBJ1-5; no definite D call. Germline V lookup: CDR1 MGHRA, CDR2 YSYEKL. The CDR3 spans 16 residues. Trimming removed 1 base at V and 3 bases at J, with 13 bases between. The CDR3 DNA is TGCGCCAGCAGCCAAGGGGGTGCGGTTGACAATCAGCCCCAGCATTTT. Its translation: CASSQGGAVDNQPQHF.

This sequence joins TRBV13 and TRBJ1-1, with 9 bases aligning to TRBD1. The junction had 7 bases not matched to a gene; V was cut back by 4 bases and J by 4 bases. Germline values: CDR1 PRHDT, CDR2 FYEKMQ (reference sequence). CDR3 length: 15 residues. The CDR3 DNA is TGTGCCAGCAGCTCCACCGACAGGGGGGGCACTGAAGCTTTCTTT. As protein: CASSSTDRGGTEAFF.

Only a few counts were recorded for this clonotype. This chain links TRBV4-1 with TRBJ2-5, with 10 bases aligning to TRBD2. The CDR3 spans 15 residues. Germline V gene lookup returns CDR1 MGHRA and CDR2 YSYEKL. Trimming at V came to 4 bases and at J to 5 bases, leaving 7 bases not matched to a gene. CDR3 amino acids: CASSPQRGGQETQYF. For the CDR3, the DNA is TGCGCCAGCAGCCCGCAGCGGGGGGGCCAGGAGACCCAGTACTTC.